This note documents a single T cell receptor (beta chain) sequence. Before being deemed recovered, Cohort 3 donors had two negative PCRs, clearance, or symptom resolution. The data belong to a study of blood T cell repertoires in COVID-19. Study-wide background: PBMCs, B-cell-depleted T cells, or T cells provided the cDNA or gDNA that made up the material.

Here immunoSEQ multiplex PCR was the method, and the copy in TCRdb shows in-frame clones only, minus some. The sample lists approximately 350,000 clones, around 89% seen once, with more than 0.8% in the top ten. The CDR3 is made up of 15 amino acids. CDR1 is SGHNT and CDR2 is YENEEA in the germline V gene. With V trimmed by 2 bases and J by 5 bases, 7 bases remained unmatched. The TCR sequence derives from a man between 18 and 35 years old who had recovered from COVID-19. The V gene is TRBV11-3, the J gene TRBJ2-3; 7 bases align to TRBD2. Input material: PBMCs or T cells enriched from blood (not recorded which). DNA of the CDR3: TGTGCCAGCAGCTTATCAGCGGGGCGGGGAGATACGCAGTATTTT. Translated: CASSLSAGRGDTQYF.